This T cell receptor beta chain was identified during a study of blood T cells in healthy people across ages. Notes on the study in general: Long-lived donors had more naive CD4+ cells and higher diversity than aged donors. Observed TCR beta diversity per million T cells went down as age went up. This fall followed a roughly linear course with age.

Primers used in a second PCR of roughly 7 to 11 cycles were a sample-barcoded 5' primer and a J-beta primer mix. MiXCR, run by TCRdb on the 5' RACE reads, gives a single entry per CDR3 protein. The table records 800,000 to 950,000 distinct CDR3 sequences, around 48% of them present only once. The CDR3 length is 11 residues. The V end was cut by 8 bases, the J end by 11 bases, with 15 bases between. Of note for this clonotype: Its antigen is not known.

The clonotype was recovered from a man aged 30-40 years in good health. Sequencing was performed on blood. V and J are TRBV12-3 or TRBV12-4 and TRBJ1-1; tentatively, D is TRBD1 (5 bases). In DNA form, the CDR3 reads TGTGCCAGCTGGACCTACCGGGGGGCTTTCTTT. Translation: CASWTYRGAFF.